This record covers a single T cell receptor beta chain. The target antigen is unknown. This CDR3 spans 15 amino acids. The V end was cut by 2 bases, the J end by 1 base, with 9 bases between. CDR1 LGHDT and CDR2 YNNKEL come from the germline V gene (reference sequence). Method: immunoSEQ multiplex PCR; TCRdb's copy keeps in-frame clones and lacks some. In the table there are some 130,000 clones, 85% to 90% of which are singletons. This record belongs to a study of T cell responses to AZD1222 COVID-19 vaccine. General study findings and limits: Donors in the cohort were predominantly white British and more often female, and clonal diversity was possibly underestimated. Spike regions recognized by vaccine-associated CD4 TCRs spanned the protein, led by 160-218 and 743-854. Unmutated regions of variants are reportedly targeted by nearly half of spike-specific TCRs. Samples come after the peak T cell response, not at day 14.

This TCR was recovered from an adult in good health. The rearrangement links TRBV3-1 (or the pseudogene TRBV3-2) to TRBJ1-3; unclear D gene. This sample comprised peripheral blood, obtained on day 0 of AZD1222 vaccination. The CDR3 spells CASSQRGISGNTIYF. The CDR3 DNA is TGTGCCAGCAGCCAAAGAGGAATATCTGGAAACACCATATATTTT.